The rows below give T cell receptor beta chains drawn from one sample of a study of resident and recirculating memory T cells in vitiligo. This table comes from immunoSEQ multiplex PCR, and its TCRdb copy is limited to in-frame clones, with some not included. The data contain tens of thousands of clones, 91% of them seen just once; the ten biggest clones take up around 4.9%. Sequencing was performed on blood. These receptors were taken from a male donor with vitiligo. Both conserved end residues are part of each CDR3. The D gene is left open where the match is weak. Not all rows give a size; the values are once, few, many and, for expanded clones, a class.

clone size	D gene	J gene	V gene	CDR3 protein	CDR3 DNA
.	TRBD1	TRBJ2-7	TRBV6-4	CASRPLDRGANEQYF	TGTGCCAGCAGGCCATTGGACAGGGGGGCGAACGAGCAGTACTTC
.	TRBD1	TRBJ1-3	TRBV2	CASSEAPRGPGNTIYF	TGTGCCAGCAGTGAAGCCCCCAGGGGGCCAGGAAACACCATATATTTT
once	TRBD1	TRBJ2-2	TRBV4-2	CASSQSKGAGAGELFF	TGTGCCAGCAGCCAATCTAAGGGGGCCGGCGCCGGGGAGCTGTTTTTT
.	.	TRBJ2-1	TRBV6-5	CASSSSSYNEQFF	TGTGCCAGCAGTTCGTCTAGCTACAATGAGCAGTTCTTC
.	TRBD1	TRBJ1-6	TRBV28	CASSSLSGTGALPLHF	TGTGCCAGCAGTTCCCTATCCGGGACAGGGGCTCTACCCCTCCACTTT
.	.	TRBJ2-2	TRBV5-6	CASSFSTGELFF	TGTGCCAGCAGCTTTAGCACCGGGGAGCTGTTTTTT
.	.	TRBJ2-5	TRBV19	CASRGGETQYF	TGTGCCAGTAGGGGGGGAGAGACCCAGTACTTC
medium-sized	TRBD2	TRBJ2-7	TRBV2	CASSDSRGNSYEQYF	TGTGCCAGCAGTGACTCGCGGGGGAACTCCTACGAGCAGTACTTC
few	.	TRBJ1-2	TRBV11-2	CASSLDSDYGYTF	TGTGCCAGCAGCTTAGACAGTGACTATGGCTACACCTTC
.	TRBD1	TRBJ1-5	TRBV2	CASSKRGDRDNQPQHF	TGTGCCAGCAGTAAAAGAGGTGACAGGGACAATCAGCCCCAGCATTTT
.	.	TRBJ1-6	TRBV5-8	CASSLDLDSPLHF	TGTGCCAGCAGCCTGGACCTAGATTCACCCCTCCACTTT
once	.	TRBJ1-4	TRBV7-9	CASSSWEANEKLFF	TGTGCCAGCAGCTCCTGGGAGGCTAATGAAAAACTGTTTTTT
.	.	TRBJ2-7	TRBV10-2	CASSERQGSYEQYF	TGCGCCAGCAGTGAGCGGCAGGGGTCCTACGAGCAGTACTTC
once	.	TRBJ2-7	TRBV7-2	CASSPSSYEQYF	TGTGCCAGCAGCCCCAGCTCCTACGAGCAGTACTTC
.	TRBD1	TRBJ1-1	TRBV2	CASSEMDRRNTEAFF	TGTGCCAGCAGTGAAATGGACAGGCGCAACACTGAAGCTTTCTTT
.	TRBD1	TRBJ2-3	TRBV10-3	CAISGGQGVEDTQYF	TGTGCCATCAGTGGGGGACAGGGGGTTGAAGATACGCAGTATTTT
once	TRBD1	TRBJ1-5	TRBV5-1	CASSLTGGNQPQHF	TGCGCCAGCAGCTTAACAGGGGGCAATCAGCCCCAGCATTTT
.	TRBD1	TRBJ2-7	TRBV5-1	CASSLSLVMRVGDRVASEQYF	TGCGCCAGCAGCTTGTCCCTCGTTATGCGGGTCGGGGACAGGGTTGCCTCGGAGCAGTACTTC
once	TRBD1	TRBJ2-5	TRBV12-5	CASGVPQGAKETQYF	TGTGCTAGTGGTGTCCCACAGGGGGCGAAAGAGACCCAGTACTTC
.	TRBD2	TRBJ2-5	TRBV6-5	CASSYLTSGVSETQYF	TGTGCCAGCAGTTATTTGACTAGCGGGGTTTCGGAGACCCAGTACTTC
.	TRBD2	TRBJ2-3	TRBV7-8	CASSLAPTSGGAGSTDTQYF	TGTGCCAGCAGCTTAGCGCCCACTAGCGGGGGGGCAGGATCAACAGATACGCAGTATTTT
.	.	TRBJ1-5	TRBV19	CASSTTPRGNNQPQHF	TGTGCCAGTAGTACAACTCCAAGGGGTAACAATCAGCCCCAGCATTTT
.	.	TRBJ1-1	TRBV6-4	CASSRGPNTEAFF	TGTGCCAGCAGTAGAGGGCCGAACACTGAAGCTTTCTTT
.	.	TRBJ1-1	TRBV29-1	CSVEAGGGGAFF	TGCAGCGTTGAAGCGGGGGGCGGGGGAGCTTTCTTT
.	TRBD1	TRBJ2-3	TRBV5-1	CASEKTGASDTQYF	TGCGCCAGCGAGAAAACAGGGGCGTCAGATACGCAGTATTTT
.	TRBD1	TRBJ2-7	TRBV9	CASSGTGLLYEQYF	TGTGCCAGCAGTGGGACAGGCCTCTTATACGAGCAGTACTTC
.	.	TRBJ2-1	TRBV27	CASSFVGGALTNEQFF	TGTGCCAGCAGTTTTGTGGGGGGGGCCCTGACGAACGAGCAGTTCTTC
.	.	TRBJ2-5	TRBV4-3	CASSQDLSGLQETQYF	TGCGCCAGCAGCCAAGATCTTAGCGGCCTACAAGAGACCCAGTACTTC
.	.	TRBJ1-6	TRBV9	CASSANRASYNSPLHF	TGTGCCAGCAGCGCTAACAGAGCCTCCTATAATTCACCCCTCCACTTT
.	TRBD1	TRBJ2-7	TRBV4-3	CASSLGQGLGEQYF	TGCGCCAGCAGCCTGGGACAGGGTCTTGGCGAGCAGTACTTC
.	.	TRBJ1-1	TRBV9	CASSDAMNTEAFF	TGTGCCAGCAGTGATGCGATGAACACTGAAGCTTTCTTT
.	TRBD1	TRBJ1-1	TRBV2	CASSGRGPGSTEAFF	TGTGCCAGCAGTGGAAGGGGGCCTGGGAGCACTGAAGCTTTCTTT
.	TRBD1	TRBJ2-3	TRBV9	CASSVDREEDTQYF	TGTGCCAGCAGCGTGGACAGGGAGGAAGATACGCAGTATTTT
once	.	TRBJ2-2	TRBV30	CAWSQSLRGRANTGELFF	TGTGCCTGGAGTCAAAGCCTCAGGGGAAGGGCGAACACCGGGGAGCTGTTTTTT
.	.	TRBJ2-2	TRBV2	CASSEGGYTGELFF	TGTGCCAGCAGTGAAGGCGGTTACACCGGGGAGCTGTTTTTT
.	.	TRBJ1-1	TRBV4-1	CASSQRNRNTEAFF	TGCGCCAGCAGCCAACGTAATCGGAACACTGAAGCTTTCTTT
.	.	TRBJ1-2	TRBV5-4	CASRNGGGREAGYTF	TGTGCCAGCAGAAATGGGGGGGGCAGGGAGGCTGGCTACACCTTC
.	TRBD1	TRBJ2-5	TRBV18	CASSPPRTGETQYF	TGTGCCAGCTCACCACCGAGGACAGGAGAGACCCAGTACTTC
.	TRBD1	TRBJ2-5	TRBV11-2	CASSLDRDRQETQYF	TGTGCCAGCAGCTTAGATCGGGACAGACAAGAGACCCAGTACTTC
.	TRBD1	TRBJ1-5	TRBV6-5	CASSPLGGSNQPQHF	TGTGCCAGCAGCCCCCTAGGGGGCAGCAATCAGCCCCAGCATTTT
.	.	TRBJ1-3	TRBV10-3	CAIRDSSGNTIYF	TGTGCCATCAGGGACAGCTCTGGAAACACCATATATTTT
.	TRBD2	TRBJ2-1	TRBV7-8	CASSPISGGAYDEQFF	TGTGCCAGCAGCCCGATTAGCGGGGGGGCCTACGACGAGCAGTTCTTC
.	.	TRBJ1-5	TRBV6-5	CASSPRGDNQPQHF	TGTGCCAGCAGCCCCCGTGGAGACAATCAGCCCCAGCATTTT
.	TRBD1	TRBJ1-2	TRBV7-3	CASSSGGSGYGYTF	TGTGCCAGCAGCTCAGGGGGTTCGGGGTATGGCTACACCTTC
.	.	TRBJ2-3	TRBV7-8	CASSWGQNRVGGDTQYF	TGTGCCAGCAGCTGGGGGCAAAACAGGGTTGGAGGTGATACGCAGTATTTT
once	.	TRBJ1-1	TRBV7-9	CASSLGAWGGGSTEAFF	TGTGCCAGCAGCTTAGGGGCCTGGGGGGGAGGGAGCACTGAAGCTTTCTTT
.	.	TRBJ2-5	TRBV27	CASSLGAWAVQETQYF	TGTGCCAGCAGTTTAGGGGCTTGGGCAGTACAAGAGACCCAGTACTTC
.	TRBD1	TRBJ2-2	TRBV7-3	CASSLGGQANTGELFF	TGTGCCAGCAGCCTAGGAGGACAGGCGAACACCGGGGAGCTGTTTTTT
.	.	TRBJ1-5	TRBV5-8	CASSWAPGTDQPQHF	TGTGCCAGCAGCTGGGCCCCGGGAACGGATCAGCCCCAGCATTTT